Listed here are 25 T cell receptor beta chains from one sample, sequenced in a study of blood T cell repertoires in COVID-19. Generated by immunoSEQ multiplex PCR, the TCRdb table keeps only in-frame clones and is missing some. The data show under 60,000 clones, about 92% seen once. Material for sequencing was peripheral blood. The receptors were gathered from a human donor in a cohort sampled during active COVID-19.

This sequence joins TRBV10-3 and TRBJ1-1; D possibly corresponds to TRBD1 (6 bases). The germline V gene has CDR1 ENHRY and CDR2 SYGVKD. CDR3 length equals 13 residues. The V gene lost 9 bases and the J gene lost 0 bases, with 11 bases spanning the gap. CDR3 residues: CAISGEMNTEAFF. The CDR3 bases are TGTGCCATTTCAGGGGAAATGAACACTGAAGCTTTCTTT.

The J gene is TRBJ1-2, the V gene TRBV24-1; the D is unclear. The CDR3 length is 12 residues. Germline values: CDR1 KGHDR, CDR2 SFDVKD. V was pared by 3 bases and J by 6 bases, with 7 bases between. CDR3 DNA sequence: TGTGCCACCAGTGATCCCCATCATGGCTACACCTTC. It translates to CATSDPHHGYTF.

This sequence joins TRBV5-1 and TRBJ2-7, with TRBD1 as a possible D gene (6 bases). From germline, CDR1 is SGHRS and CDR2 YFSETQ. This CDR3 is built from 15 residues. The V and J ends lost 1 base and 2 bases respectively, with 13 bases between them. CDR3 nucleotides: TGCGCCAGCAGCTTGAGGGGGTCTGAAGCCTACGAGCAGTACTTC. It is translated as CASSLRGSEAYEQYF.

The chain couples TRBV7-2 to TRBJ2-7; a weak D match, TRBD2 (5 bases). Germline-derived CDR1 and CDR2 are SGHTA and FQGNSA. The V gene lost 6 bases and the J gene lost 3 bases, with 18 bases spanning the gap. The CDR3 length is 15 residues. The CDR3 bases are TGTGCCAGCAGTTCCCATCCTAGACGGGACTACGAGCAGTACTTC. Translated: CASSSHPRRDYEQYF.

The CDR3 region has the DNA TGCAGTGCTAGTTTGGCAGGCTCCTACAATGAGCAGTTCTTC. As protein: CSASLAGSYNEQFF. V and J are TRBV20-1 and TRBJ2-1; D remains ambiguous. Per the germline V gene, CDR1 is DFQATT and CDR2 is SNEGSKA (reference sequence). This CDR3 has 14 amino acids. V was clipped by 3 bases and J by 0 bases, with 9 bases between them.

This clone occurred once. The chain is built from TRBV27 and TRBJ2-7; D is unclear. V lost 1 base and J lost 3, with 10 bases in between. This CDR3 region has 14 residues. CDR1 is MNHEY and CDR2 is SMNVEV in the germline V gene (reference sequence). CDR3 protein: CASSLYDSFYEQYF. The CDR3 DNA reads TGTGCCAGCAGTTTATACGACTCGTTCTACGAGCAGTACTTC.

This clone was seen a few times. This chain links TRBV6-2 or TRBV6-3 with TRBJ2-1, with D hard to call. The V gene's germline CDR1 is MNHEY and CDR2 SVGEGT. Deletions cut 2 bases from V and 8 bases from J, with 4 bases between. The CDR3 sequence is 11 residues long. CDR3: CASSYLDEQFF. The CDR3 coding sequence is TGTGCCAGCAGTTACCTAGATGAGCAGTTCTTC.

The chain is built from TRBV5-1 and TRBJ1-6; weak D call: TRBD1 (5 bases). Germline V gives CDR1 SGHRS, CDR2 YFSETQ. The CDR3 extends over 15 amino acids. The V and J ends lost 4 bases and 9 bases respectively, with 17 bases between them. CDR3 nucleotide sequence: TGCGCCAGCAGCCCGGAGGGCAGGGATGGTTCACCCCTCCACTTT. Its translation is CASSPEGRDGSPLHF. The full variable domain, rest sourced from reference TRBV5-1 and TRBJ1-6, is KAGVTQTPRYLIKTRGQQVTLSCSPISGHRSVSWYQQTPGQGLQFLFEYFSETQRNKGNFPGRFSGRQFSNSRSEMNVSTLELGDSALYLCASSPEGRDGSPLHFGNGTRLTVT.

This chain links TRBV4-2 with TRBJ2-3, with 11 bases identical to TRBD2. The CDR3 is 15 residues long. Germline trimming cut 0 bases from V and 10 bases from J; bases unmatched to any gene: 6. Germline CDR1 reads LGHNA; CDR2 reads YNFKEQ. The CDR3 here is CASSQDTSGRYSQYF. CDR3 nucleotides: TGTGCCAGCAGCCAAGATACTAGCGGGAGATATTCGCAGTATTTT.

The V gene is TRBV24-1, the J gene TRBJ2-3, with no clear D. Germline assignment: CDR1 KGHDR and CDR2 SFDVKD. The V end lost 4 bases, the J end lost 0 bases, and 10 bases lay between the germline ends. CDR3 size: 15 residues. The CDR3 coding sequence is TGTGCCACCAGTGACCGGGTGATTAGCACAGATACGCAGTATTTT. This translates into CATSDRVISTDTQYF.

CDR3: CASSPPDRNTGELFF. CDR3 bases: TGTGCCAGCAGCCCCCCGGACAGGAACACCGGGGAGCTGTTTTTT. V gene TRBV5-4 combines with J gene TRBJ2-2; maybe TRBD1 (6 bases). Germline assignment: CDR1 SGHNT and CDR2 YYREEE (reference sequence). The V end lost 4 bases, the J end lost 1 base, and 11 bases lay between the germline ends. CDR3 length: 15 residues.

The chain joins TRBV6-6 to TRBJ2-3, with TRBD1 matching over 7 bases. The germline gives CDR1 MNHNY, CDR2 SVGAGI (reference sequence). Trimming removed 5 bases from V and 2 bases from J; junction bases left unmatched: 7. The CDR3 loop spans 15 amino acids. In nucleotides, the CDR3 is TGTGCCAGCAGTGCACGACAGGGAAACACAGATACGCAGTATTTT. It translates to CASSARQGNTDTQYF.

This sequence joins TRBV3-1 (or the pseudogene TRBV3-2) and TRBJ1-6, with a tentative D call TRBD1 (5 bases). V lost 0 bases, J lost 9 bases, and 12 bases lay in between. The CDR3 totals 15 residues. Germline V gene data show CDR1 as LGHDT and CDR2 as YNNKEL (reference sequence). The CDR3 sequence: CASSQEYRLGSPLHF. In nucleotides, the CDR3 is TGTGCCAGCAGCCAAGAGTACAGGCTTGGTTCACCCCTCCACTTT.

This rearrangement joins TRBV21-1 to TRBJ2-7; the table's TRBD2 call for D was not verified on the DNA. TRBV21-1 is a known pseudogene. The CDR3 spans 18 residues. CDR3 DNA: TGTGCCAGCAGCAAAGAAGTCCAGCGGGAGGGCCGGGGGTACGAGCAGTACTTC. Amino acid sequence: CASSKEVQREGRGYEQYF.

CDR3 in amino acids: CATTSGRAAVNEQFF. For the CDR3, the DNA is TGTGCCACTACTAGCGGGAGAGCTGCGGTCAATGAGCAGTTCTTC. The genes are TRBV7-6 and TRBJ2-1, with 11 bases identical to TRBD2. This CDR3 comprises 15 residues. Germline lookup yields CDR1 SGHVS and CDR2 FNYEAQ. V shed 10 bases, J shed 6 bases, and the junction held 11 bases outside the gene matches.

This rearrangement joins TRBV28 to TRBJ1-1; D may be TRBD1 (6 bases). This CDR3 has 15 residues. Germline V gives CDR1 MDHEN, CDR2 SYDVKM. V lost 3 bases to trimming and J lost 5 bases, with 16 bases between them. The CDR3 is CASSLGGGVPTEAFF. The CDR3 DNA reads TGTGCCAGCAGTTTGGGTGGGGGCGTCCCGACTGAAGCTTTCTTT. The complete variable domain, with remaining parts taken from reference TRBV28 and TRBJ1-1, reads DVKVTQSSRYLVKRTGEKVFLECVQDMDHENMFWYRQDPGLGLRLIYFSYDVKMKEKGDIPEGYSVSREKKERFSLILESASTNQTSMYLCASSLGGGVPTEAFFGQGTRLTVV.

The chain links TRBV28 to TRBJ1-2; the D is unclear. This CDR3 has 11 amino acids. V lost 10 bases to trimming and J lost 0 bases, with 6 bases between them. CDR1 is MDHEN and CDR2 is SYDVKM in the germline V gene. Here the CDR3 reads CATQTNYGYTF. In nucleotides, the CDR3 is TGTGCCACCCAAACTAACTATGGCTACACCTTC.

The CDR3: CASSLGLRETQYF. The CDR3 nucleotides are TGTGCCAGCAGCTTAGGTCTACGGGAGACCCAGTACTTC. This rearrangement joins TRBV7-8 to TRBJ2-5, with no clear D. Germline CDR1 SGHVS, CDR2 FQNEAQ. Between the trimmed V and J ends, which lost 1 base and 5 bases, there was a span of 8 bases. CDR3 length equals 13 residues. Supplemented by reference TRBV7-8 and TRBJ2-5, the full variable domain reads GAGVSQSPRYKVAKRGQDVALRCDPISGHVSLFWYQQALGQGPEFLTYFQNEAQLDKSGLPSDRFFAERPEGSVSTLKIQRTQQEDSAVYLCASSLGLRETQYFGPGTRLLVL.

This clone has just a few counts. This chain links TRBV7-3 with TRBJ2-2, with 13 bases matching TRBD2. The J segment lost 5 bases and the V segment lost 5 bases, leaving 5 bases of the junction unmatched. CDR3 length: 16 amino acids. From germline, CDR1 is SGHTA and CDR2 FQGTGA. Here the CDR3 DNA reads TGTGCCAGCAGCAAAGGACTAGCGGGAGCGACCGGGGAGCTGTTTTTT. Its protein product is CASSKGLAGATGELFF.

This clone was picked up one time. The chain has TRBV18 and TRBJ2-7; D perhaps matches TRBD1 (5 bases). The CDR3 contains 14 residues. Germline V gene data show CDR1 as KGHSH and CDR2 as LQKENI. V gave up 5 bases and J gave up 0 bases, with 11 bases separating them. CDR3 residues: CASSSDSASYEQYF. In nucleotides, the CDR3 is TGTGCCAGCTCATCCGACAGCGCCTCCTACGAGCAGTACTTC.

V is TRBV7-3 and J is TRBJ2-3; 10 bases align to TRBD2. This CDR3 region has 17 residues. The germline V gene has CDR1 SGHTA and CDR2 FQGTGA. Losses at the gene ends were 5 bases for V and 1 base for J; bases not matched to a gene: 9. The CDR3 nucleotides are TGTGCCAGCAGCCCGAAGCGGGAGGGCCGAGGCACAGATACGCAGTATTTT. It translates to CASSPKREGRGTDTQYF.

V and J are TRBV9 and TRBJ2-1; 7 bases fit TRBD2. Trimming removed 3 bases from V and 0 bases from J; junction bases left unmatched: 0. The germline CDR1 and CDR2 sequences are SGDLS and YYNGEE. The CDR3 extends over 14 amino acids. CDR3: CASSGTSSYNEQFF. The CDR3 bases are TGTGCCAGCAGCGGGACTAGCTCCTACAATGAGCAGTTCTTC.

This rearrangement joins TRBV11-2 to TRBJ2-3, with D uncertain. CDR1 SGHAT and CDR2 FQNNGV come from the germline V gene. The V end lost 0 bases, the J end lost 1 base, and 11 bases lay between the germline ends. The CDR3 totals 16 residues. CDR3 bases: TGTGCCAGCAGCTTAGAGAGGTTTGGCGGCACAGATACGCAGTATTTT. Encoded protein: CASSLERFGGTDTQYF.

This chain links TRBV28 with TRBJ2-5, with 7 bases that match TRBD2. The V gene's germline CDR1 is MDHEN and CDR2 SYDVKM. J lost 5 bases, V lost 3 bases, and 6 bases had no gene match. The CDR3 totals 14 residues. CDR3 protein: CASSLGGSLETQYF. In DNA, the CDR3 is TGTGCCAGCAGTTTGGGCGGGAGTCTGGAGACCCAGTACTTC.

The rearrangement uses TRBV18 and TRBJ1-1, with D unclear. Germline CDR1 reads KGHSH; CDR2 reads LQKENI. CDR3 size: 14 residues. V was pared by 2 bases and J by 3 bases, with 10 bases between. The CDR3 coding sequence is TGTGCCAGCTCACCAAGAGATTCGGACACTGAAGCTTTCTTT. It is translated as CASSPRDSDTEAFF.